This entry lists 17 T cell receptor beta chains sequenced from one sample in a study of regulatory T cells in long-lasting Graves disease. HTBI primers from iRepertoire and Arm-PCR of CDR3 regions yielded the TCR beta libraries. Each CDR3 protein gets one entry after TCRdb re-called the multiplex PCR reads with MiXCR. The profile shows 600,000 to 850,000 distinct CDR3 sequences, approximately 31% of them singletons. Time point here: persistent/refractory GD, antithyroid drugs over 5 years with positive TRAb. RNA from PBMCs was the source of the TCR library. The source material was peripheral blood mononuclear cells (PBMCs), sampled when the disease was refractory, from a patient treated with antithyroid drugs. These receptors all stem from a female donor with Graves disease.

V usage is TRBV12-3 or TRBV12-4 and J usage is TRBJ1-2; D remains unclear. This CDR3 has 16 amino acids. With 1 base removed from V and 1 base from J, the gap between germline ends came to 13 bases. The CDR3 sequence is CASSLGSRLFNYGYTF. The CDR3 DNA follows: TGTGCCAGCAGTTTAGGATCTCGGCTATTTAACTATGGCTACACCTTC.

This clonotype was recorded a few times. This chain joins TRBV2 and TRBJ2-4; TRBD2 matches at 8 bases. Germline V gives CDR1 SNHLY, CDR2 FYNNEI. The CDR3 has 16 amino acids. The V and J ends lost 6 bases and 1 base, in that order; junction bases with no gene match: 8. The CDR3 DNA sequence: TGTGCCAGCAGCCCCGTAGCGGGACTTGCCAAAAACATTCAGTACTTC. It is translated as CASSPVAGLAKNIQYF.

The J gene is TRBJ1-4, the V gene TRBV20-1, with D unresolved. There are 12 residues in the CDR3. Trimming left V 1 base short and J 8 bases short, with 8 bases between. CDR1 is DFQATT and CDR2 is SNEGSKA in the germline V gene (reference sequence). CDR3 coding DNA: TGCAGTGCTAGAGGGTTGTACGAAAAACTGTTTTTT. This translates into CSARGLYEKLFF.

Of note for this clonotype: Since no conserved phenylalanine or tryptophan closes the CDR3, a read error is the likely cause. The chain links TRBV7-3 to TRBJ2-5, with D tentatively TRBD1 (6 bases). Germline CDR1 SGHTA, CDR2 FQGTGA. The CDR3 loop spans 13 amino acids. V lost 4 bases and J lost 2, with 8 bases in between. The DNA of the CDR3 is TGTGCCAGCAGCTCAGGACAGCAAGAGACCCAGTACCTC. This codes for CASSSGQQETQYL.

Worth noting for this clonotype: This could be a read error, since a much larger clone is one nucleotide away. The rearrangement uses TRBV6-5 and TRBJ1-1; D may be TRBD1 (6 bases). From germline, CDR1 is MNHEY and CDR2 SVGAGI. Trimming pared 0 bases from V and 0 bases from J, leaving 8 bases between. The CDR3 sequence is 15 residues long. The CDR3 DNA follows: TGTGCCAGCAGTTACTCACCAGGGGTGAACACTGAAGCTTTCTTT. It is translated as CASSYSPGVNTEAFF.

This clonotype has ten or more counts. This chain joins TRBV28 and TRBJ1-5; the D gene is possibly TRBD1 (6 bases). Trimming removed 6 bases at V and 5 bases at J, with 17 bases between. The CDR3 runs 15 residues. From germline, CDR1 is MDHEN and CDR2 SYDVKM. This chain's CDR3 is CASSSGTFDYQPQHF. CDR3 sequence (DNA): TGTGCCAGCAGCTCCGGGACATTTGATTATCAGCCCCAGCATTTT.

This clonotype was seen repeatedly, ten times or more. The chain joins TRBV20-1 to TRBJ2-5; the D is unclear. V gave up 1 base and J gave up 5 bases, with 14 bases separating them. CDR1 DFQATT and CDR2 SNEGSKA come from the germline V gene (reference sequence). The CDR3 is 14 amino acids. The CDR3 is CSARGRGFAETQYF. CDR3 DNA sequence: TGCAGTGCTAGAGGTCGTGGCTTTGCTGAGACCCAGTACTTC.

The chain recombines TRBV9 with TRBJ1-1; no definite D call. Germline V gene lookup returns CDR1 SGDLS and CDR2 YYNGEE. V lost 0 bases to trimming and J lost 0 bases, with 9 bases between them. The CDR3 sequence is 15 residues long. The CDR3 sequence is CASSVGSQLNTEAFF. The CDR3 DNA reads as TGTGCCAGCAGCGTAGGGAGCCAGTTGAACACTGAAGCTTTCTTT. Full variable domain (missing parts from reference TRBV9 and TRBJ1-1): DSGVTQTPKHLITATGQRVTLRCSPRSGDLSVYWYQQSLDQGLQFLIQYYNGEERAKGNILERFSAQQFPDLHSELNLSSLELGDSALYFCASSVGSQLNTEAFFGQGTRLTVV.

This clonotype has at least ten counts. V gene TRBV11-3 combines with J gene TRBJ1-5; weak D call: TRBD1 (5 bases). V was pared by 2 bases and J by 5 bases, with 13 bases between. The CDR3 totals 15 residues. CDR1 and CDR2 from the germline V gene are SGHNT and YENEEA. For the CDR3, the DNA is TGTGCCAGCAGCTTATCCACAGGCAGCTATCAGCCCCAGCATTTT. Translated, it gives CASSLSTGSYQPQHF.

The V gene is TRBV18, the J gene TRBJ1-1; 10 bases align to TRBD1. Germline-derived CDR1 and CDR2 are KGHSH and LQKENI. With 6 bases clipped from V and 11 bases from J, the junction kept 12 bases outside the gene matches. This CDR3 spans 14 amino acids. The CDR3 spells CASSHGTGAVIAFF. DNA for the CDR3: TGTGCCAGCTCTCACGGGACAGGGGCAGTGATTGCTTTCTTT.

This chain joins TRBV14 and TRBJ2-5; D not resolved. Trimming removed 4 bases from V and 7 bases from J, with 7 bases in between. This CDR3 comprises 11 residues. The germline V gene has CDR1 SGHDN and CDR2 FVKESK. The CDR3 coding sequence is TGTGCCAGCAGCCGGCTTAGGACCCAGTACTTC. As protein: CASSRLRTQYF.

There are a few counts of this clonotype. J is TRBJ2-5 and V is TRBV3-1; maybe TRBD2 (6 bases). The CDR3 runs to 15 residues. Germline lookup yields CDR1 LGHDT and CDR2 YNNKEL (reference sequence). Trimming took off 3 bases at V and 4 bases at J, with 15 bases between the two ends. DNA of the CDR3: TGTGCCAGCAGCCAGGACCTAGCGCAAATAGAGACCCAGTACTTC. Translating gives CASSQDLAQIETQYF.

The V and J genes are TRBV7-2 and TRBJ2-7, with 7 bases lining up with TRBD1. Per germline, CDR1 SGHTA and CDR2 FQGNSA. This CDR3 is 14 amino acids long. J lost 7 bases, V lost 1 base, and 7 bases had no gene match. The DNA for the CDR3 is TGTGCCAGCAGCTTAGTCGGTGGGACAGAGGAGCAGTACTTC. Encoded protein: CASSLVGGTEEQYF.

This clonotype has a handful of counts. The rearrangement links TRBV7-9 to TRBJ1-5, with a weak D call TRBD1 (5 bases). This CDR3 has 14 amino acids. The germline V gene encodes CDR1 SEHNR and CDR2 FQNEAQ (reference sequence). V gave up 4 bases and J gave up 4 bases, with 11 bases separating them. The CDR3 DNA reads as TGTGCCAGCAGCTATAAGGACACGAATCAGCCCCAGCATTTT. It is translated as CASSYKDTNQPQHF.

This clonotype was seen repeatedly, ten times or more. J is TRBJ1-1 and V is TRBV20-1; D not certain. The V end was cut by 3 bases, the J end by 2 bases, with 7 bases between. CDR3 size: 12 residues. Looked up from germline, CDR1 is DFQATT and CDR2 is SNEGSKA (reference sequence). The CDR3 protein is CSARDGNTEAFF. CDR3 nucleotide sequence: TGCAGTGCTAGGGACGGAAACACTGAAGCTTTCTTT.

This clonotype showed up many times. This chain joins TRBV11-2 and TRBJ1-1, with 7 bases matching TRBD1. The CDR3 covers 14 residues. CDR1 and CDR2 (germline): SGHAT, FQNNGV. V lost 5 bases and J lost 3; bases outside the gene matches: 6. The CDR3 sequence: CASSPYRGDTEAFF. The DNA for the CDR3 is TGTGCCAGCAGCCCGTACAGGGGCGACACTGAAGCTTTCTTT.

V gene TRBV6-2 or TRBV6-3 combines with J gene TRBJ1-1; D gene unclear. This CDR3 has 13 amino acids. Per the germline V gene, CDR1 is MNHEY and CDR2 is SVGEGT. Trimming took 7 bases from V and 4 from J, leaving 13 bases between them. The CDR3 reads CASTSRWGTEAFF. For the CDR3, the DNA is TGTGCCAGCACCTCGCGGTGGGGCACTGAAGCTTTCTTT.